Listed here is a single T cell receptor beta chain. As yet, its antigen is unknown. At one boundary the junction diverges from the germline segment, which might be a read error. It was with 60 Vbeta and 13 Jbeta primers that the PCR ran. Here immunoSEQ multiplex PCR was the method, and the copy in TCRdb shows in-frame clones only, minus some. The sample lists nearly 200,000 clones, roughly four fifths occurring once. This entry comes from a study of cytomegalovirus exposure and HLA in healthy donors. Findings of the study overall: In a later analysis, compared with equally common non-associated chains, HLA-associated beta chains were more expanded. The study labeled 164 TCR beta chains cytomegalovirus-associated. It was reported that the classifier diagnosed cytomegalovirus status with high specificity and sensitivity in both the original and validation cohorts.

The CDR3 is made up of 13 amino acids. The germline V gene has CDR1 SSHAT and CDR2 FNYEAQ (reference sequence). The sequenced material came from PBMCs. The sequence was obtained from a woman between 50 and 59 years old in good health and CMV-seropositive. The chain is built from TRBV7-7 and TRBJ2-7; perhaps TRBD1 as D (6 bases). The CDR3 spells CASSLETTGEQYF. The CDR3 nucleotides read TGTGCTAGCAGCTTAGAAACGACAGGCGAGCAGTACTTC.